Sequencing of this T cell receptor beta chain was carried out in a study of OX40 agonist ivuxolimab in advanced cancers. Study-level points and caveats: The work left the antigen specificity of expanded peripheral T cells undetermined.

The protocol was immunoSEQ multiplex PCR, while the TCRdb copy is restricted to in-frame clones and leaves out a portion. The table lists approximately 60,000 clones, about four fifths of them singletons, with about 1% in the top ten. The table lists this clone with a few counts. What it recognizes is unknown. CDR1 and CDR2 from the germline V gene are SGHVS and FQNEAQ. The CDR3 is 16 amino acids. V was clipped by 4 bases and J by 0 bases, with 15 bases between them. The V call is TRBV7-8, the J call TRBJ1-1; D call uncertain. The source of this sequence is an adult with an advanced solid tumor such as melanoma, head and neck, liver or kidney cancer. Sample: CD4+ or CD8+ T cells sorted from blood, taken in a trial of the OX40 agonist ivuxolimab. The CDR3: CASSSDSRRVNTEAFF. The CDR3 DNA reads as TGTGCCAGCAGCTCAGATTCGCGGCGGGTGAACACTGAAGCTTTCTTT.